Listed here are 3 T cell receptor beta chains from one sample, sequenced in a study of shared clonotypes between healthy human individuals. Method: immunoSEQ multiplex PCR; TCRdb's copy keeps in-frame clones and lacks some. The sample contains roughly 1,000,000 clones, around three quarters of which appear only once. The material sequenced was memory CD4+ T cells from PBMCs. The subset is: CD45RA-negative fraction. All receptors derive from a man aged 18 to 30 in good health. Some clones in this sample may be carry-over from other donors' samples.

This chain uses TRBV7-7 with TRBJ2-5; 7 bases align to TRBD1. Germline values: CDR1 SSHAT, CDR2 FNYEAQ (reference sequence). The CDR3 is made up of 14 amino acids. V gave up 4 bases and J gave up 0 bases; unmatched junction bases: 2. This chain's CDR3 is CASSSTGNQETQYF. Written as DNA, the CDR3 is TGTGCCAGCAGCTCGACAGGGAACCAAGAGACCCAGTACTTC.

This chain links TRBV19 with TRBJ2-5, with D tentatively TRBD2 (7 bases). The CDR3 spans 14 residues. Germline CDR1 reads LNHDA; CDR2 reads SQIVND (reference sequence). Trimming cost V 4 bases and J 5 bases, with 14 bases left between them. The CDR3 coding sequence is TGTGCCAGTAGTAAAGAAGGGGGGGTGGAGACCCAGTACTTC. Encoded protein: CASSKEGGVETQYF. Full variable domain (outside the CDR3, taken from reference TRBV19 and TRBJ2-5): DGGITQSPKYLFRKEGQNVTLSCEQNLNHDAMYWYRQDPGQGLRLIYYSQIVNDFQKGDIAEGYSVSREKKESFPLTVTSAQKNPTAFYLCASSKEGGVETQYFGPGTRLLVL.

The chain recombines TRBV5-6 with TRBJ2-5; no clear D gene. Germline CDR1 is SGHDT and CDR2 is YYEEEE. The germline V and J ends were trimmed by 3 bases and 2 bases, with 11 bases remaining between them. There are 14 residues in the CDR3. The DNA of the CDR3 is TGTGCCAGCAGCTCAAACTACATTCAAGAGACCCAGTACTTC. The encoded protein is CASSSNYIQETQYF. Filled out from reference TRBV5-6 and TRBJ2-5, the complete variable domain reads DAGVTQSPTHLIKTRGQQVTLRCSPKSGHDTVSWYQQALGQGPQFIFQYYEEEERQRGNFPDRFSGHQFPNYSSELNVNALLLGDSALYLCASSSNYIQETQYFGPGTRLLVL.